The clone carrying this T cell receptor (beta chain) has only one observation. As processed by the authors: Reference gene primers were amplified, and this amplification served to estimate nucleated cell counts. Profiled with immunoSEQ multiplex PCR; TCRdb holds only in-frame clones, not every one. V, J and clone size are taken as reported in that table, and D and trimming were inferred from the DNA itself. The sample has over 150,000 clones; more than 85% are singletons. The data derive from a study of blood T cell repertoires in COVID-19. Per the germline V gene, CDR1 is SNHLY and CDR2 is FYNNEI. The CDR3 sequence is 14 residues long. The V gene lost 4 bases and the J gene lost 2 bases, with 10 bases spanning the gap.

The clonotype was recovered from a man aged 35-49 years with active or convalescent COVID-19. The rearrangement uses TRBV2 and TRBJ2-3; TRBD2 might be the D (5 bases). Specimen: peripheral blood. The CDR3 sequence: CASSGRLNTDTQYF. The CDR3 DNA is TGTGCCAGCAGTGGCCGACTAAACACAGATACGCAGTATTTT.